A selection of T cell receptor beta chains follows, all from one sample in a study of blood T cell repertoires in COVID-19. TCRdb's table, derived via immunoSEQ multiplex PCR, lists solely in-frame clones and lacks some. The sample lists around 95,000 clones, approximately 80% occurring once. The specimen was peripheral blood. These receptors were collected from a middle-aged man with active or convalescent COVID-19. Each CDR3 is given with its conserved first and last residue. Each record gives: CDR3 protein, CDR3 DNA, V gene, D gene, J gene, clone size. The D gene is left open where the match is weak. Clone size is not always given. Where it is, it says once, few, many or a class for expanded clones.

CASSQRGELFF,TGTGCCAGCAGCCAGAGGGGGGAGCTGTTTTTT,TRBV12-3/TRBV12-4,.,TRBJ2-2,once
CASSPYGQDAVF,TGTGCCAGCAGCCCCTACGGACAGGATGCGGTCTTC,TRBV7-2,TRBD1,TRBJ2-1,.
CASSSVCVTGDQPQHF,TGTGCCAGCAGCAGCGTATGCGTGACAGGAGATCAGCCCCAGCATTTT,TRBV21-1,.,TRBJ1-5,.
CASSQDTVRTDTQYF,TGTGCCAGCAGCCAAGATACGGTTCGCACAGATACGCAGTATTTT,TRBV3-1/TRBV3-2,.,TRBJ2-3,once
CASSLSGVPYEQYF,TGTGCCAGCAGCTTATCCGGAGTTCCCTACGAGCAGTACTTC,TRBV5-4,.,TRBJ2-7,.
CASSLEPGQAYNEQFF,TGCGCCAGCAGCTTGGAACCGGGACAGGCCTACAATGAGCAGTTCTTC,TRBV5-1,TRBD1,TRBJ2-1,.
CASRPPLDTEAFF,TGTGCCAGCAGACCCCCCTTAGACACTGAAGCTTTCTTT,TRBV2,.,TRBJ1-1,few
CASSFAGQGDAFF,TGTGCCAGCAGTTTCGCGGGACAGGGAGACGCTTTCTTT,TRBV27,TRBD1,TRBJ1-1,.
CASSLQQGGEKLFF,TGCGCCAGCAGCTTGCAACAGGGAGGGGAAAAACTGTTTTTT,TRBV5-1,.,TRBJ1-4,.
CASSPSGDAYNSPLHF,TGTGCCAGCAGCCCATCGGGAGATGCATATAATTCACCCCTCCACTTT,TRBV5-6,.,TRBJ1-6,.
CASSFSSWALENEQFF,TGTGCCAGCAGCTTTTCCTCCTGGGCCCTTGAAAATGAGCAGTTCTTC,TRBV13,.,TRBJ2-1,.
CASSDWREGNNEQFF,TGTGCCAGCAGTGATTGGCGGGAGGGTAACAATGAGCAGTTCTTC,TRBV25-1,TRBD2,TRBJ2-1,.
CASSQGYENTGELFF,TGTGCCAGCTCACAGGGGTACGAGAACACCGGGGAGCTGTTTTTT,TRBV18,.,TRBJ2-2,.
CASSPLAYNEQFF,TGTGCCAGCAGCCCACTAGCTTACAATGAGCAGTTCTTC,TRBV11-2,.,TRBJ2-1,.
CATNGDVNYNEQFF,TGTGCCACCAACGGGGATGTAAACTACAATGAGCAGTTCTTC,TRBV15,.,TRBJ2-1,.
CASSTGQGYNTEAFF,TGTGCCAGTAGTACGGGACAGGGTTATAACACTGAAGCTTTCTTT,TRBV19,TRBD1,TRBJ1-1,.
CASSPMNPGTSGKKDGELFF,TGTGCCAGCAGCCCAATGAACCCGGGGACTAGCGGGAAAAAAGACGGGGAGCTGTTTTTT,TRBV9,TRBD2,TRBJ2-2,once
CASFRTSAFSAAGELFF,TGTGCCAGCTTCCGAACTAGCGCGTTCTCTGCCGCCGGGGAGCTGTTTTTT,TRBV18,TRBD2,TRBJ2-2,.
CASSWSRDSRSRETQYF,TGTGCCAGCAGCTGGAGCCGGGACAGTCGAAGTAGAGAGACCCAGTACTTC,TRBV11-2,TRBD1,TRBJ2-5,.
CASGLDGGDIDQDTQYF,TGTGCTAGTGGTTTGGACGGGGGGGACATCGACCAAGATACGCAGTATTTT,TRBV12-5,TRBD2,TRBJ2-3,.
CASSQRGNYGYTF,TGCGCCAGCAGCCAACGGGGTAACTATGGCTACACCTTC,TRBV4-1,.,TRBJ1-2,once
CASRSVGATYEQYF,TGCGCCAGCAGATCCGTGGGGGCTACGTACGAGCAGTACTTC,TRBV10-2,.,TRBJ2-7,.
CASSYSGRGDYTF,TGTGCCAGCAGTTACTCGGGCAGGGGTGACTACACCTTC,TRBV6-5,.,TRBJ1-2,.
CATPRSVRGETQYF,TGTGCCACCCCCCGGAGTGTTCGAGGGGAGACCCAGTACTTC,TRBV27,.,TRBJ2-5,.
CASSSSASSGEQFF,TGTGCCAGCAGCTCCTCGGCCTCTAGCGGAGAGCAGTTCTTC,TRBV7-3,TRBD2,TRBJ2-1,.
CASSEDGQPGQPQHF,TGTGCCAGCAGTGAAGATGGACAGCCTGGTCAGCCCCAGCATTTT,TRBV6-1,.,TRBJ1-5,.
CASSSGQATMNTEAFF,TGCGCCAGCAGCTCAGGACAGGCAACCATGAACACTGAAGCTTTCTTT,TRBV5-1,TRBD1,TRBJ1-1,.
CASSQAGGQGEKLFF,TGTGCCAGCAGCCAAGCCGGGGGGCAGGGTGAAAAACTGTTTTTT,TRBV4-2,.,TRBJ1-4,.
CASSSTTTTEAFF,TGCGCCAGCAGTTCGACAACCACCACTGAAGCTTTCTTT,TRBV5-1,.,TRBJ1-1,.
CASSLRTDHGELFF,TGTGCCAGTAGTTTAAGGACAGACCACGGGGAGCTGTTTTTT,TRBV19,.,TRBJ2-2,.
CASMSGTASYGYTF,TGCGCCAGCATGTCTGGGACAGCCTCTTATGGCTACACCTTC,TRBV10-2,TRBD1,TRBJ1-2,.
CASSEGTSAPWETQYF,TGCGCCAGCAGTGAAGGGACTAGCGCGCCATGGGAGACCCAGTACTTC,TRBV10-1,TRBD2,TRBJ2-5,.
CASSLELVDTQYF,TGTGCCAGCTCCCTAGAGCTAGTTGATACGCAGTATTTT,TRBV2,.,TRBJ2-3,.
CASSFLDRASTEAFF,TGTGCCAGCAGTTTCCTGGACAGGGCGAGTACTGAAGCTTTCTTT,TRBV6-5,TRBD1,TRBJ1-1,.
CASSPHASMRNEQFF,TGTGCCAGCAGCCCCCATGCTTCGATGCGCAATGAGCAGTTCTTC,TRBV11-1,.,TRBJ2-1,.
CAWSVGDREYF,TGTGCCTGGAGTGTAGGGGATCGTGAGTATTTT,TRBV30,.,TRBJ2-3,once
CASYNLGQGRGGYTF,TGTGCCAGTTATAACCTGGGACAGGGGAGAGGTGGCTACACCTTC,TRBV19,TRBD1,TRBJ1-2,.
CASSLDPGSSPLHF,TGCGCCAGCAGCTTGGATCCAGGTAGTTCACCCCTCCACTTT,TRBV5-1,.,TRBJ1-6,.
CAGGTGRDSPLHF,TGTGCCGGGGGGACAGGGCGGGATTCACCCCTCCACTTT,TRBV6-5,TRBD1,TRBJ1-6,.
CASSPVAGGGNEQFF,TGTGCCAGCAGCCCCGTGGCGGGAGGGGGAAATGAGCAGTTCTTC,TRBV7-2,TRBD2,TRBJ2-1,.
CASSDYETDTQYF,TGTGCCAGCAGTGACTACGAGACAGATACGCAGTATTTT,TRBV2,.,TRBJ2-3,.
CAWSPTSGGGTQYF,TGTGCCTGGAGTCCAACTAGCGGAGGGGGGACCCAGTACTTC,TRBV30,TRBD2,TRBJ2-5,once
CASSGQGSPLHF,TGTGCCAGCAGCGGTCAGGGCTCACCCCTCCACTTT,TRBV9,.,TRBJ1-6,.
CASSQDGQIYEQYF,TGCGCCAGCAGCCAAGACGGACAGATCTACGAGCAGTACTTC,TRBV4-1,.,TRBJ2-7,.
CASSGLGGSSTDTQYF,TGTGCCAGCAGCGGCCTTGGGGGCTCTAGCACAGATACGCAGTATTTT,TRBV21-1,.,TRBJ2-3,.
CASSFFYLQGVGYNSPLHF,TGTGCCAGCAGCTTCTTTTACCTCCAGGGGGTAGGCTATAATTCACCCCTCCACTTT,TRBV21-1,.,TRBJ1-6,once